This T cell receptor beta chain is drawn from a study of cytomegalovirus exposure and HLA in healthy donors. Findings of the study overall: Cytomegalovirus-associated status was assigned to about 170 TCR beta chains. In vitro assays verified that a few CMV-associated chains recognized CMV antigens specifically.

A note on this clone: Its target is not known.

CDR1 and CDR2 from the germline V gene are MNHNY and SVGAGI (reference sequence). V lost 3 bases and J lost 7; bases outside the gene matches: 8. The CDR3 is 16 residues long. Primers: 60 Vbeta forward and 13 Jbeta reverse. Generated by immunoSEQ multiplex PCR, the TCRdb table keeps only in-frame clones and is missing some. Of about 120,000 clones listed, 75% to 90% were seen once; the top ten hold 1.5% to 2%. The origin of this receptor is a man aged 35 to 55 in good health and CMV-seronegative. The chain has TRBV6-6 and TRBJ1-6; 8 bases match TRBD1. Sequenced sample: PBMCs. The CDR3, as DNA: TGTGCCAGCAGTTATACCGGGACAGGACAAAATTCACCCCTCCACTTT. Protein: CASSYTGTGQNSPLHF.